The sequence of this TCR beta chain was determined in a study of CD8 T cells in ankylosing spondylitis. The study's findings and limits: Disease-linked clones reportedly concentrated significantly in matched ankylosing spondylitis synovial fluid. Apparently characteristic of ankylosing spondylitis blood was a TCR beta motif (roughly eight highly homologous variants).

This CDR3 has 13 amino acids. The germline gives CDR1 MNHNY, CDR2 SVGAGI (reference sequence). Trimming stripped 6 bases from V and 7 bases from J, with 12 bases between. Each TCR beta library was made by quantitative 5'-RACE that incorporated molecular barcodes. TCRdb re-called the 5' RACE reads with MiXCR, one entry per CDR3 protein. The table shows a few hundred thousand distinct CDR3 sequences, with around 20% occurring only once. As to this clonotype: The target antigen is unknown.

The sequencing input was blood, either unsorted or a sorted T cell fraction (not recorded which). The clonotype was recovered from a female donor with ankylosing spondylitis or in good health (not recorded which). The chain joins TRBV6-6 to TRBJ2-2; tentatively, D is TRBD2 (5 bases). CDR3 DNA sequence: TGTGCCAGCAGGGGAGAGGAAAGCGGGGAGCTGTTTTTT. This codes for CASRGEESGELFF.